The clone carrying this T cell receptor (beta chain) showed up just a few times. The antigen is not known. The data belong to a study of T cell therapy after organ transplantation. Turning to the study itself: Long-term post-therapy blood was drawn 20 to 29 weeks after therapy ended. The study's findings and limits: Reconstitution after therapy seemingly combined transferred and product-undetected endogenous clonotypes. Pretherapy CD8 clonality inversely correlated with its fold change after therapy. Nonresponders had marked pretherapy clonal expansions and little post-therapy change.

Time point: 20-29 weeks after completion of therapy. V lost 1 base to trimming and J lost 0 bases; unmatched junction nucleotides: 6. Looked up from germline, CDR1 is SGDLS and CDR2 is YYNGEE. This CDR3 region has 17 residues. Profiling relied on immunoSEQ multiplex PCR, and the TCRdb table lists in-frame clones only, not all of them. Of roughly 15,000 clones in the sample, 85% to 90% were seen once. V gene TRBV9 combines with J gene TRBJ1-1, with 10 bases aligning to TRBD1. The material sequenced was CD8+ T cells from blood, taken after autologous CMV-specific T cell therapy. The TCR was taken from a human patient who had received a solid organ transplant and had CMV disease. Some T cells may arise from the graft donor. The CDR3 protein is CASSVWGQGNLNTEAFF. The CDR3, as DNA: TGTGCCAGCAGCGTATGGGGACAGGGGAATTTGAACACTGAAGCTTTCTTT.